These T cell receptor beta chains were read from a single sample in a study of regulatory T cells in long-lasting Graves disease. TCRdb re-called the multiplex PCR reads with MiXCR, one entry per CDR3 protein. Counted here are about 460,000 distinct CDR3 sequences, about 20% occurring once; the ten biggest clones make up about an eighth. Sequencing was performed on peripheral blood mononuclear cells (PBMCs), taken when the disease was refractory, from a patient treated with antithyroid drugs. Source of these receptors: a female donor with Graves disease. CDR3s include the opening cysteine and the closing phenylalanine or tryptophan.

TRBJ1-2	TRBV6-1	CASSEMALPKGGYTF
TRBJ1-1	TRBV10-3	CAISESTTVEAFF
TRBJ1-5	TRBV4-1	CASSQGLKGDINQPQHF
TRBJ2-7	TRBV4-3	CASSQDTGTGAANEQYF
TRBJ1-1	TRBV6-9	CASSLDRSSVGTEAFF
TRBJ2-5	TRBV11-2	CASSLERGRGETQYF
TRBJ2-7	TRBV20-1	CSARDGGGRQASYEQYF
TRBJ2-7	TRBV11-1	CASSLPLELAGGLEQYF
TRBJ2-5	TRBV6-2/TRBV6-3	CASSSIAGARETQYF
TRBJ2-5	TRBV4-2	CASSQGRQGNQETQYF
TRBJ2-7	TRBV3-1	CASSKGRSSYGQYF
TRBJ1-1	TRBV6-5	CASSSAWDLASEAFF
TRBJ2-5	TRBV28	CASSFVQGAGETQYF
TRBJ2-2	TRBV14	CASSQLANTGELFF
TRBJ1-4	TRBV28	CASSPRQGATSNEKLFF
TRBJ2-2	TRBV28	CASSDGTTNTGELFF
TRBJ1-2	TRBV12-3/TRBV12-4	CASSPQGQSYGYTF
TRBJ2-5	TRBV7-2	CASSKSLAKGETQYF
TRBJ2-5	TRBV5-1	CASSPAGGGAQQETQYF
TRBJ1-2	TRBV28	CASTLGRSSGYTF
TRBJ2-2	TRBV28	CASSFGGMNTGELFF
TRBJ2-7	TRBV9	CASSPGGATYEQYF
TRBJ2-7	TRBV20-1	CSARKQGPYEQYF
TRBJ1-3	TRBV30	CAWSEGLGNTIYF
TRBJ2-7	TRBV11-2	CASSLGPGTGVSEQYF
TRBJ1-2	TRBV5-1	CASSLAGAGLNGYTF
TRBJ1-1	TRBV6-8	CAAGPMSGAGGTEAFF